The following is a TCR beta chain sequence with its context. Antigen: not known. Diagnoses were made from clinical symptoms, serum measures (thyroxine and TRAb), thyroid ultrasound and orbital computed tomography. These data belong to a study of T cells in Graves' hyperthyroidism and ophthalmopathy. Study-level findings and limits: Onset of ophthalmopathy came a median around 7.1 months after the model predicted it. Blood shared most expanded thyroid clonotypes above 0.001.

Germline-derived CDR1 and CDR2 are ENHRY and SYGVKD. The CDR3 covers 16 residues. The V gene lost 4 bases and the J gene lost 3 bases, with 19 bases spanning the gap. Amplification targeted TCR beta CDR3 regions from RNA transcripts. HTBI primers were used for first-round RT-PCR of the TCR CDR3. MiXCR, applied by TCRdb to the multiplex PCR reads, yields one record per CDR3 protein. In the table there are fewer than 650,000 distinct CDR3 sequences, 40% to 55% of which are singletons. The sequenced material came from peripheral blood or thyroid tissue (not recorded which). This TCR was recovered from an adult woman with Graves' disease, either hyperthyroidism or ophthalmopathy (not recorded which). V gene TRBV10-3 combines with J gene TRBJ2-7; a weak D match, TRBD1 (6 bases). The CDR3: CAISGNYRVSDYEQYF. CDR3 DNA: TGTGCCATCAGTGGCAATTACAGGGTTTCGGACTACGAGCAGTACTTC.